This T cell receptor beta chain was recorded in a study of T cell responses to AZD1222 COVID-19 vaccine. Germline CDR1 is SGHRS and CDR2 is YFSETQ. CDR3 size: 16 residues. The germline V and J ends were trimmed by 0 bases and 5 bases, with 16 bases remaining between them. Sequenced by immunoSEQ multiplex PCR; TCRdb stores in-frame clones only, minus some. The data hold fewer than 150,000 clones, with approximately 89% observed a single time. The source was peripheral blood, collected on day 0 of AZD1222 vaccination. The chain has TRBV5-1 and TRBJ2-3; TRBD1 might be the D (5 bases). This sequence originates from an adult in good health. The CDR3 region is CASSLAGARVGDTQYF. CDR3 bases: TGCGCCAGCAGCTTGGCCGGCGCCAGGGTAGGAGATACGCAGTATTTT.